The 2 T cell receptor beta chains listed next were all sequenced from one sample in a study of Japanese encephalitis immunity and Zika vaccine responses. CFSE-labeled PBMCs were cultured around six days with peptide pools, each at around 1 ug/mL. TCRdb passed the 5' RACE reads through MiXCR, listing each CDR3 protein once. The table shows 200 or so distinct CDR3 sequences, with approximately 8.8% occurring only once. The sample was antigen-activated CD8+ T cells from blood, cultured, taken during a Zika inactivated vaccine study. The source is an adult man who received an inactivated Zika virus vaccine.

This clonotype is labeled as hyperexpanded. The chain has TRBV4-1 and TRBJ1-2; TRBD1 aligns across 7 bases. The trim removed 4 bases at V and 0 bases at J, leaving 5 bases unmatched. CDR3 size: 15 residues. Germline V gene lookup returns CDR1 MGHRA and CDR2 YSYEKL. In nucleotides, the CDR3 is TGCGCCAGCAGCCCACGACAGGGTCCTAACTATGGCTACACCTTC. It yields the protein CASSPRQGPNYGYTF.

This clonotype ranks as large. The rearrangement joins TRBV4-3 to TRBJ1-1, with no clear D. CDR1 is LGHNA, CDR2 YSLEER, per germline. This CDR3 has 15 residues. V was trimmed by 0 bases and J by 8 bases, leaving 16 bases between them. The chain's CDR3 is CASSQDTDETEEAFF. In nucleotides, the CDR3 is TGCGCCAGCAGCCAAGATACTGACGAAACCGAAGAAGCTTTCTTT.